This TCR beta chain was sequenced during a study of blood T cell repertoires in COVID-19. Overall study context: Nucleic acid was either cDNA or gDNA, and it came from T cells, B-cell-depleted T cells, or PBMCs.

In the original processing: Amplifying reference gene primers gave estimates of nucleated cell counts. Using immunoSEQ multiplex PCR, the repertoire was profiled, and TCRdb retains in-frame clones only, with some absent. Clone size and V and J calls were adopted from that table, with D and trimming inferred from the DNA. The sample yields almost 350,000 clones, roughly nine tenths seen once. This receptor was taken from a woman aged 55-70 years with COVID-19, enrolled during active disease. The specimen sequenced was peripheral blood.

CDR3 bases: TGTGCCAGCAGTTTAGGGCCCTCCAAAGGGGAGCTGTTTTTT. It yields the protein CASSLGPSKGELFF. The chain links TRBV28 to TRBJ2-2, with D unclear. This CDR3 region has 14 residues. The V and J ends lost 2 bases and 8 bases respectively, with 12 bases between them. CDR1 and CDR2 (germline): MDHEN, SYDVKM.